This TCR beta chain was observed in a study of Ad26.COV2.S vaccination and SARS-CoV-2 variants. On the study more broadly: Donor got 5x10^10 or 1x10^11 viral particles of Ad26.COV2.S.

The CDR3 totals 15 residues. The V gene's germline CDR1 is SGHDN and CDR2 FVKESK. The V segment lost 2 bases and the J segment 4 bases; nucleotides outside the gene matches: 6. The treatment was: about 20 received Ad26.COV2.S at low or high dose, single or two shots; 5 received placebo; per-sample allocation not given. Day 63 following the first vaccine or placebo injection was when the samples were taken. Study-wide results and caveats: Vaccine recipients surpassed placebo recipients in spike-specific TCR breadth.

The assay was immunoSEQ multiplex PCR, and TCRdb's table has in-frame clones only and misses some. The sample lists around 350,000 clones, 70% to 90% occurring once. This clone was detected only a few times. Antigen: not known. This sample comprised peripheral blood, obtained in a trial of Ad26.COV2.S vaccine versus placebo. The gene calls are TRBV14 and TRBJ1-2; TRBD1 agrees at 8 bases. The TCR sequence derives from a person aged 18 to 65 who received the Ad26.COV2.S COVID-19 vaccine or a placebo. CDR3 sequence reads: CASSQTTGGAYGYTF. The CDR3 nucleotides are TGTGCCAGCAGCCAAACTACAGGGGGGGCCTATGGCTACACCTTC.